This section outlines one TCR beta chain sequence together with its context. Its cognate antigen is unknown. Germline V gives CDR1 LNHNV, CDR2 YYDKDF (reference sequence). This CDR3 contains 14 residues. V was clipped by 1 base and J by 6 bases, with 12 bases between them. The data are from a study of cytomegalovirus exposure and HLA in healthy donors. Looking at the study overall: Tens of millions of unique TCRs from HLA-typed donors were held in an early release of data. Broader study findings: In a later analysis, at a false discovery rate of 0.05, approximately 18,000 TCR beta sequences were associated with HLA alleles. Available immune exposure information was restricted to CMV serostatus only.

Researchers ran the PCR with 60 Vbeta and 13 Jbeta primers. The assay was immunoSEQ multiplex PCR, and TCRdb's table has in-frame clones only and misses some. The data hold about 86,000 clones, with 70% to 80% observed a single time. At sampling all donors were nominally healthy, likely with unrecorded immune exposures. Sample: PBMCs. The sequence derives from a woman aged 40 to 50 in good health and CMV-seropositive. The chain uses TRBV15 and TRBJ1-1; D perhaps matches TRBD1 (5 bases). The DNA of the CDR3 is TGTGCCACCAGCAGAGTCAGGGTCGACGCTGAAGCTTTCTTT. It specifies CATSRVRVDAEAFF.